These 9 T cell receptor beta chains originate from one sample sequenced in a study of T cells in Graves' hyperthyroidism and ophthalmopathy. TCR beta CDR3 sequences were amplified from RNA transcripts. The HTBI primer set served for first-round RT-PCR of the TCR CDR3. TCRdb redid the calling of the multiplex PCR reads with MiXCR, one entry per CDR3 protein. Altogether about 760,000 distinct CDR3 sequences are present, 30% to 40% being singletons, with the ten largest covering approximately 31%. The specimen was blood. These receptors all come from a middle-aged woman with Graves' hyperthyroidism.

This rearrangement joins TRBV4-1 to TRBJ2-7; 11 positions match TRBD2. The V gene end was trimmed by 0 bases and the J gene end by 2 bases; junction bases not matched to a gene: 9. Germline V gene data show CDR1 as MGHRA and CDR2 as YSYEKL. CDR3 length equals 18 residues. CDR3 amino acids: CASSQELAGEAPPYEQYF. For the CDR3, the DNA is TGCGCCAGCAGCCAAGAACTAGCGGGAGAGGCACCTCCCTACGAGCAGTACTTC.

The chain links TRBV19 to TRBJ1-2; TRBD1 matches at 8 bases. With V trimmed by 7 bases and J by 10 bases, 17 bases remained unmatched. The CDR3 spans 15 residues. Germline lookup yields CDR1 LNHDA and CDR2 SQIVND (reference sequence). CDR3 protein: CASTGRDRQQGAYTF. The CDR3 DNA sequence: TGTGCCAGTACGGGCCGGGACAGGCAACAAGGGGCCTACACCTTC. The full variable domain, its missing parts supplied by reference TRBV19 and TRBJ1-2, is DGGITQSPKYLFRKEGQNVTLSCEQNLNHDAMYWYRQDPGQGLRLIYYSQIVNDFQKGDIAEGYSVSREKKESFPLTVTSAQKNPTAFYLCASTGRDRQQGAYTFGSGTRLTVV.

The rearrangement links TRBV4-3 to TRBJ1-2; 8 bases are a match to TRBD1. This CDR3 spans 14 amino acids. Per germline, CDR1 LGHNA and CDR2 YSLEER. The V segment lost 4 bases and the J segment 3 bases; nucleotides outside the gene matches: 4. The CDR3 DNA reads TGCGCCAGCAGCCCGACAGGGGAAGACTATGGCTACACCTTC. Translated, it gives CASSPTGEDYGYTF.

The V and J genes are TRBV6-5 and TRBJ2-5, with D uncertain. From germline, CDR1 is MNHEY and CDR2 SVGAGI. The CDR3 has 15 amino acids. V was shortened by 5 bases and J by 3 bases, with 16 bases between the two germline ends. In DNA, the CDR3 is TGTGCCAGCAGTCTTCACCACGTCATGAAAGAGACCCAGTACTTC. Its translation: CASSLHHVMKETQYF.

This clonotype was seen a few times. The V and J genes are TRBV12-3 or TRBV12-4 and TRBJ2-2; 12 bases are a match to TRBD2. J lost 6 bases, V lost 3 bases, and 2 bases had no gene match. The CDR3 loop spans 15 amino acids. This CDR3 reads CASSFLAGGSGELFF. CDR3 nucleotides: TGTGCCAGCAGTTTTCTAGCGGGAGGGTCCGGGGAGCTGTTTTTT.

A word on this clonotype: A much larger clone sits a single nucleotide away, making a read error possible. The rearrangement joins TRBV20-1 to TRBJ1-6; no firm D call. With 5 bases removed from V and 5 bases from J, the gap between germline ends came to 19 bases. CDR1 is DFQATT and CDR2 is SNEGSKA in the germline V gene (reference sequence). This CDR3 has 16 amino acids. The CDR3 spells CSAGRVSGGDNSPLHF. The CDR3 nucleotides read TGCAGTGCTGGTCGAGTCAGCGGCGGGGATAATTCACCCCTCCACTTT.

Details on this clonotype: This may be a read error: a much more frequent sequence differs by one nucleotide. The chain links TRBV19 to TRBJ1-2; 9 nucleotides line up with TRBD1. The CDR3 has 14 residues. The germline V gene encodes CDR1 LNHDA and CDR2 SQIVND (reference sequence). Here the CDR3 reads CATSGQGLFYGYAF. The CDR3 nucleotides read TGTGCCACCTCGGGACAGGGACTTTTCTATGGCTACGCCTTC.

The chain couples TRBV19 to TRBJ1-6; D uncertain. CDR1 LNHDA and CDR2 SQIVND come from the germline V gene (reference sequence). The CDR3 consists of 12 residues. Trimming pared 3 bases from V and 10 bases from J, leaving 7 bases between. The CDR3 DNA follows: TGTGCCAGTAGTATCGGGGAATCACCCCTCCACTTT. Its protein product is CASSIGESPLHF.

In this sample, this clonotype turned up once. This chain links TRBV7-2 with TRBJ2-7; possibly TRBD2 for D (6 bases). This CDR3 is built from 12 residues. Germline CDR1 and CDR2: SGHTA and FQGNSA. V shed 11 bases and J shed 2 bases, with 13 bases lying between them. As DNA, the CDR3 is TGTGCCTGGAGTTCGGGGGCCTACGAGCAGTACTTC. Encoded protein: CAWSSGAYEQYF.